What follows are 22 T cell receptor beta chains derived from one specimen sequenced in a study of T cell repertoires in cytomegalovirus infection. TCRdb re-derived calls from the reads in MiXCR, one entry per CDR3 protein. The sample carries hundreds of thousands of distinct CDR3 sequences, about 24% recorded once. The sample was CD8+ T cells from PBMCs. These receptor sequences come from a human donor in good health (CMV status not recorded). Some clones in this sample may be carry-over from other donors' samples.

The chain carries TRBV5-5 and TRBJ2-7; D might be TRBD1 or TRBD2, each matching 5 bases. The germline V gene encodes CDR1 SGHKS and CDR2 YYEKEE (reference sequence). The germline V and J ends were trimmed by 6 bases and 5 bases, with 15 bases remaining between them. This CDR3 is 13 amino acids long. The CDR3 coding sequence is TGTGCCAGCACCCTGTGGGGGTTCGACGAGCAGTACTTC. Its translation: CASTLWGFDEQYF.

This clonotype was observed a handful of times. The J gene is TRBJ2-3, the V gene TRBV20-1, with D perhaps assigned TRBD1 or TRBD2 (5 bases each). CDR3 length: 16 residues. Trimming removed 0 bases at V and 0 bases at J, with 13 bases between. CDR1 DFQATT and CDR2 SNEGSKA come from the germline V gene (reference sequence). The CDR3 loop is CSARDPGPISTDTQYF. The DNA for the CDR3 is TGCAGTGCTAGAGATCCGGGACCTATAAGCACAGATACGCAGTATTTT.

This chain connects TRBV29-1 to TRBJ1-1; D is ambiguous. Germline V gene data show CDR1 as SQVTM and CDR2 as ANQGSEA. The germline V and J ends were trimmed by 4 bases and 2 bases, with 8 bases remaining between them. This CDR3 region has 12 residues. The CDR3 DNA reads TGCAGCGTTGCGACGGCTAACACTGAAGCTTTCTTT. This encodes CSVATANTEAFF. Based on the CDR3 plus reference TRBV29-1 and TRBJ1-1, the full variable domain is SAVISQKPSRDICQRGTSLTIQCQVDSQVTMMFWYRQQPGQSLTLIATANQGSEATYESGFVIDKFPISRPNLTFSTLTVSNMSPEDSSIYLCSVATANTEAFFGQGTRLTVV.

The genes are TRBV6-2 or TRBV6-3 and TRBJ2-2, with D perhaps being TRBD1 or TRBD2 (5 bases each). The V end was cut by 4 bases, the J end by 5 bases, with 20 bases between. Germline V gives CDR1 MNHEY, CDR2 SVGEGT. CDR3 size: 17 residues. The CDR3 DNA reads as TGTGCCAGCAGTTCCCTCCTCGAGGGATGGGGGACCGGGGAGCTGTTTTTT. Translation: CASSSLLEGWGTGELFF.

To note about this clonotype: A junction end diverges from the germline sequence, so it may reflect a read error. V usage is TRBV7-6 and J usage is TRBJ2-1, with 11 bases that match TRBD1. This CDR3 is 15 amino acids long. Germline assignment: CDR1 SGHVS and CDR2 FNYEAQ. The CDR3 here is CASSLEGQGVNEQFF. Here the CDR3 DNA reads TGTGCTAGCAGCTTAGAGGGACAGGGGGTCAATGAGCAGTTCTTC.

The sample holds a few counts of this clonotype. The chain carries TRBV29-1 and TRBJ1-2; D might be TRBD1 (5 bases). V lost 6 bases to trimming and J lost 4 bases, with 18 bases between them. The CDR3 sequence is 14 residues long. Germline CDR1 reads SQVTM; CDR2 reads ANQGSEA. The CDR3 region has the DNA TGCAGCGTCCCCGGGGCGGGTCTCGGCTATGGCTACACCTTC. This translates into CSVPGAGLGYGYTF. Complete variable domain (other parts from reference TRBV29-1 and TRBJ1-2): SAVISQKPSRDICQRGTSLTIQCQVDSQVTMMFWYRQQPGQSLTLIATANQGSEATYESGFVIDKFPISRPNLTFSTLTVSNMSPEDSSIYLCSVPGAGLGYGYTFGSGTRLTVV.

This clonotype was seen a handful of times. V is TRBV7-9 and J is TRBJ1-5, with no clear D. In germline, CDR1 is SEHNR, CDR2 FQNEAQ (reference sequence). This CDR3 has 12 amino acids. V gave up 3 bases and J gave up 6 bases, with 6 bases separating them. CDR3 amino acids: CASSFQGQPQHF. DNA for the CDR3: TGTGCCAGCAGCTTCCAAGGTCAGCCCCAGCATTTT.

This clonotype was observed a few times. The gene calls are TRBV29-1 and TRBJ1-1; D gene uncertain. The CDR3 consists of 9 residues. Per the germline V gene, CDR1 is SQVTM and CDR2 is ANQGSEA. Trimming removed 4 bases at V and 4 bases at J, with 1 base between. The CDR3 loop reads CSVATEAFF. Written as DNA, the CDR3 is TGCAGCGTTGCCACTGAAGCTTTCTTT.

The table lists this clonotype with a count of one. Here the CDR3 DNA reads TGTGCCAGCAGCCGTGTGGCGGGGGATTCGAATGAGCAGTTCTTC. This gives the protein CASSRVAGDSNEQFF. The chain recombines TRBV13 with TRBJ2-1, with TRBD2 matching 7 bases. This CDR3 has 15 residues. Germline V gene data show CDR1 as PRHDT and CDR2 as FYEKMQ (reference sequence). V gave up 5 bases and J gave up 7 bases; unmatched junction bases: 11.

The rearrangement uses TRBV20-1 and TRBJ2-1; no definite D call. The CDR3 is 14 amino acids. The V end was cut by 0 bases, the J end by 5 bases, with 11 bases between. The germline V gene has CDR1 DFQATT and CDR2 SNEGSKA (reference sequence). The CDR3 region has the DNA TGCAGTGCTAGAGATTGGAAGGGTCACAATGAGCAGTTCTTC. Protein: CSARDWKGHNEQFF.

This clonotype was counted a few times. The chain employs TRBV29-1 and TRBJ1-2; unclear D gene. V gave up 7 bases and J gave up 6 bases, with 15 bases separating them. CDR3 length: 12 amino acids. Germline V lookup: CDR1 SQVTM, CDR2 ANQGSEA. The CDR3 DNA sequence: TGCAGCGGAGTGGTTTCCTCTCATGGCTACACCTTC. Residues: CSGVVSSHGYTF.

The V and J genes are TRBV5-1 and TRBJ2-5; 7 bases line up with TRBD1. Germline trimming cut 4 bases from V and 10 bases from J; bases unmatched to any gene: 4. The CDR3 loop spans 11 amino acids. CDR1 and CDR2 (germline): SGHRS, YFSETQ. The CDR3 here is CASSEGADQYF. The CDR3 nucleotides read TGCGCCAGCAGCGAGGGGGCGGACCAGTACTTC.

As concerns this clonotype: A much larger clone differs by one base, so this may be a read error. The chain employs TRBV28 and TRBJ2-3; a weak D match, TRBD2 (6 bases). V was clipped by 7 bases and J by 6 bases, with 17 bases between them. The CDR3 spans 14 residues. Per germline, CDR1 MDHEN and CDR2 SYDVKM. The CDR3 nucleotides read TGTGCCAGCACGGAGGGACCACTAGGGGATACGCAGTATTTT. It is translated as CASTEGPLGDTQYF.

The V gene is TRBV5-6, the J gene TRBJ2-1; a possible D gene is TRBD1 (6 bases). The CDR3 is made up of 12 amino acids. The germline V and J ends were trimmed by 4 bases and 9 bases, with 11 bases remaining between them. The germline gives CDR1 SGHDT, CDR2 YYEEEE. CDR3 nucleotides: TGTGCCAGCAGCGAGGGACACCCTGAGCAGTTCTTC. Translated: CASSEGHPEQFF.

This clonotype was found a few times. The chain combines TRBV29-1 with TRBJ1-1, with no clear D. Trimming pared 7 bases from V and 1 base from J, leaving 10 bases between. Germline-derived CDR1 and CDR2 are SQVTM and ANQGSEA. The CDR3 has 12 residues. The CDR3 nucleotides read TGCAGCGGACGGCTTCGGAACACTGAAGCTTTCTTT. Translated, it gives CSGRLRNTEAFF.

Details on this clonotype: A read error is possible here, since a much larger clone lies one base away. V gene TRBV28 combines with J gene TRBJ2-7; 7 bases line up with TRBD1. CDR1 and CDR2 from the germline V gene are MDHEN and SYDVKM. CDR3 length: 14 residues. The CDR3 sequence is CVSSLTGERYEQYV. Here the CDR3 DNA reads TGTGTCAGCAGTTTAACAGGGGAGAGGTACGAGCAGTACGTC.

This chain uses TRBV6-5 with TRBJ2-3, with no clear D. V dropped 2 bases and J dropped 2 bases, with 17 bases sitting between them. The CDR3 sequence is 17 residues long. Germline V gene lookup returns CDR1 MNHEY and CDR2 SVGAGI. The CDR3 sequence is CASSYAGYPQPTDTQYF. The CDR3 DNA reads TGTGCCAGCAGTTACGCCGGGTACCCACAGCCCACAGATACGCAGTATTTT.

There are a few counts of this clonotype. The V and J genes are TRBV7-8 and TRBJ2-5; 11 bases map to TRBD2. Trimming removed 6 bases from V and 9 bases from J; junction bases left unmatched: 6. Germline V gene data show CDR1 as SGHVS and CDR2 as FQNEAQ. The length of the CDR3 is 13 residues. CDR3 DNA: TGTGCCAGCAGACTCCTAGCGGGGGGCCCCCAGTACTTC. Residues: CASRLLAGGPQYF.

This clonotype was seen repeatedly, ten times or more. This chain uses TRBV12-3 or TRBV12-4 with TRBJ1-5; the match to TRBD1 covers 8 bases. J gave up 7 bases and V 4 bases, and 9 bases lay outside the gene matches. The CDR3 consists of 15 residues. CDR3 sequence (DNA): TGTGCCAGCAGTTCGGGACAGGACTTTGGGCAGCCCCAGCATTTT. It translates to CASSSGQDFGQPQHF.

The CDR3 is CASSVRGGGYNEQFF. DNA for the CDR3: TGTGCCAGCAGCGTTCGTGGGGGCGGCTACAATGAGCAGTTCTTC. The V and J genes are TRBV2 and TRBJ2-1; D might be TRBD1 (6 bases). Germline V CDR1 and CDR2: SNHLY, FYNNEI. The CDR3 spans 15 residues. Trimming shortened V by 6 bases and J by 3 bases, and 15 bases separated the two germline ends.

The gene calls are TRBV20-1 and TRBJ1-5; no firm D call. The germline CDR1 and CDR2 sequences are DFQATT and SNEGSKA (reference sequence). This CDR3 is 14 amino acids long. V lost 1 base and J 6 bases, leaving 13 bases between the germline ends. The CDR3 sequence: CSARGQEPGQPQHF. CDR3 DNA sequence: TGCAGTGCTAGAGGCCAGGAACCGGGTCAGCCCCAGCATTTT.

This clonotype has a handful of counts. The rearrangement joins TRBV19 to TRBJ2-7; D perhaps matches TRBD2 (6 bases). Germline CDR1 reads LNHDA; CDR2 reads SQIVND (reference sequence). The length of the CDR3 is 13 residues. The CDR3, as DNA: TGTTCCTCGGGGAGGAAAGGGGCTTACGAGCAGTACTTC. Translated, it gives CSSGRKGAYEQYF.